These T cell receptor beta chains were read from a single sample in a study of CD8 T cells in Susac syndrome. Via MiXCR, TCRdb re-called the immunoSEQ multiplex PCR reads, giving one row per CDR3 protein. The repertoire holds over 150,000 distinct CDR3 sequences, approximately 94% seen once, with about 0.12% in the top ten. Sequencing was carried out using CD4+ T cells from PBMCs. The receptors were sampled from a human donor with Susac syndrome. Both conserved end residues are part of each CDR3. A D gene is named only where the DNA matches it firmly. The size of a clone is reported for some rows only, either as once, few or many, or as a class for expanded clones.

v_call: TRBV7-2; d_call: TRBD2; j_call: TRBJ2-5; clone_size: once; cdr3_aa: CASSFRAGGTWETQYF; cdr3_nt: TGTGCCAGCAGCTTCAGGGCGGGAGGGACGTGGGAGACCCAGTACTTC
v_call: TRBV3-1; d_call: .; j_call: TRBJ2-1; clone_size: .; cdr3_aa: CASSQGLGGGNEQFF; cdr3_nt: TGTGCCAGCAGCCAAGGCCTTGGGGGTGGCAATGAGCAGTTCTTC
v_call: TRBV15; d_call: .; j_call: TRBJ2-2; clone_size: .; cdr3_aa: CATSRQLTGELFF; cdr3_nt: TGTGCCACCAGCAGACAGCTAACCGGGGAGCTGTTTTTT
v_call: TRBV9; d_call: TRBD2; j_call: TRBJ2-7; clone_size: .; cdr3_aa: CASSAWGLAGDEQYF; cdr3_nt: TGTGCCAGCAGCGCCTGGGGACTAGCGGGAGACGAGCAGTACTTC
v_call: TRBV29-1; d_call: .; j_call: TRBJ1-1; clone_size: few; cdr3_aa: CSVDGIPTEAFF; cdr3_nt: TGCAGCGTTGACGGGATCCCCACTGAAGCTTTCTTT
v_call: TRBV5-1; d_call: .; j_call: TRBJ2-5; clone_size: .; cdr3_aa: CASSLATRQETQYF; cdr3_nt: TGCGCCAGCAGCTTGGCCACCCGCCAGGAGACCCAGTACTTC
v_call: TRBV3-1; d_call: .; j_call: TRBJ2-3; clone_size: .; cdr3_aa: CASSQMAGQADTQYF; cdr3_nt: TGTGCCAGCAGCCAGATGGCGGGGCAGGCAGATACGCAGTATTTT
v_call: TRBV19; d_call: .; j_call: TRBJ2-7; clone_size: .; cdr3_aa: CASSTGGVGYEQYF; cdr3_nt: TGTGCCAGTAGTACTGGCGGGGTCGGGTACGAGCAGTACTTC
v_call: TRBV28; d_call: TRBD1; j_call: TRBJ1-2; clone_size: .; cdr3_aa: CASRRGQGAKGYTF; cdr3_nt: TGTGCCAGCCGACGGGGACAGGGGGCAAAGGGCTACACCTTC
v_call: TRBV6-2/TRBV6-3; d_call: TRBD1; j_call: TRBJ2-7; clone_size: .; cdr3_aa: CASSSGQPFEQYF; cdr3_nt: TGTGCCAGCAGTTCGGGACAGCCCTTCGAGCAGTACTTC
v_call: TRBV7-2; d_call: .; j_call: TRBJ2-2; clone_size: .; cdr3_aa: CASSLALTGTGELFF; cdr3_nt: TGTGCCAGCAGCTTAGCCCTGACAGGCACCGGGGAGCTGTTTTTT
v_call: TRBV28; d_call: TRBD1; j_call: TRBJ1-3; clone_size: .; cdr3_aa: CASSPGGLAGNTIYF; cdr3_nt: TGTGCCAGCAGTCCAGGGGGACTCGCTGGAAACACCATATATTTT
v_call: TRBV29-1; d_call: .; j_call: TRBJ1-1; clone_size: .; cdr3_aa: CSVHVYTEAFF; cdr3_nt: TGCAGCGTTCACGTTTACACTGAAGCTTTCTTT
v_call: TRBV7-2; d_call: .; j_call: TRBJ2-2; clone_size: .; cdr3_aa: CASSLGTSTGELFF; cdr3_nt: TGTGCCAGCAGCTTGGGGACCAGCACCGGGGAGCTGTTTTTT
v_call: TRBV27; d_call: TRBD2; j_call: TRBJ2-1; clone_size: .; cdr3_aa: CASSLISGRADEQFF; cdr3_nt: TGTGCCAGCAGTTTAATCTCCGGGAGGGCCGATGAGCAGTTCTTC